This T cell receptor (beta chain) derives from a study of Ad26.COV2.S vaccination and SARS-CoV-2 variants. Study details: Ad26.COV2.S shots went into the muscle once or twice, 56 days apart.

General study points: Possibly, TCR breadth and depth analyses underestimated total T cell responses.

Here immunoSEQ multiplex PCR was the method, and the copy in TCRdb shows in-frame clones only, minus some. The sample contains about 410,000 clones, approximately 90% of which appear only once. Documented treatment: 15 to 20 received Ad26.COV2.S at low or high dose, single or two shots; about 5 received placebo; per-sample allocation not given. All samples were drawn on day 63, counting from the first vaccine or placebo injection. This clone was detected only a few times. Its matching antigen is unknown. This sequence originates from a person between 18 and 65 years old who received the Ad26.COV2.S COVID-19 vaccine or a placebo. Material: peripheral blood, obtained in a trial of Ad26.COV2.S vaccine versus placebo.

The CDR3 spells CASSFLPGGEQYF. CDR3 bases: TGTGCCAGCAGTTTTCTCCCCGGGGGCGAGCAGTACTTC. This chain uses TRBV12-3 or TRBV12-4 with TRBJ2-7, with a weak D call TRBD2 (6 bases). This CDR3 has 13 residues. V was pared by 3 bases and J by 6 bases, with 12 bases between.